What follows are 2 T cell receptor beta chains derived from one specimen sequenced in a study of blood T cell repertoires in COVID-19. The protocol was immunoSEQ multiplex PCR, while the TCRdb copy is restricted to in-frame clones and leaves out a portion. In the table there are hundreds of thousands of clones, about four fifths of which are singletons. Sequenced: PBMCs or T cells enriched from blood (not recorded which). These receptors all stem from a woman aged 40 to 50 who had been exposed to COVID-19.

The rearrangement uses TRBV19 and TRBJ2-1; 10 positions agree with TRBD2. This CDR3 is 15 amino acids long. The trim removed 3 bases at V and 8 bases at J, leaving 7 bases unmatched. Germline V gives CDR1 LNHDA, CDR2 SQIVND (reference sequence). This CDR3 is CASSIGAGGIYEQFF. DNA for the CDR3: TGTGCCAGTAGTATTGGAGCGGGGGGGATCTATGAGCAGTTCTTC.

The CDR3 spells CASSGDNLSSGNTIYF. The CDR3 DNA reads as TGTGCCAGCAGTGGGGACAACCTTAGCTCTGGAAACACCATATATTTT. The V gene is TRBV2, the J gene TRBJ1-3, with a weak D call TRBD1 (6 bases). The CDR3 runs 16 residues. The germline V and J ends were trimmed by 4 bases and 0 bases, with 13 bases remaining between them. Looked up from germline, CDR1 is SNHLY and CDR2 is FYNNEI.